This T cell receptor beta chain was captured in a study of radiotherapy plus CTLA-4 blockade in lung cancer. Study-level findings and limits: Best predicting response, reportedly, were early blood T cell clone dynamics, with interferon-beta.

Only in-frame clones appear in the TCRdb table, and some are missing; sequencing was by immunoSEQ multiplex PCR. The data contain 50,000 to 65,000 clones, about 80% of them singletons. Comments on this clone: The antigen is undetermined.

CDR1 and CDR2 (germline): SGDLS, YYNGEE. The CDR3 is 16 residues long. J lost 2 bases, V lost 0 bases, and 3 bases had no gene match. The input for sequencing was peripheral blood, taken from a patient treated with radiotherapy plus ipilimumab. V and J are TRBV9 and TRBJ2-2, with 8 bases fitting TRBD2. The sequence was obtained from a human donor with non-small cell lung cancer who had a partial response to radiotherapy plus ipilimumab. The CDR3 bases are TGTGCCAGCAGCGTAGCCACTAGCGGCAACACCGGGGAGCTGTTTTTT. Residues: CASSVATSGNTGELFF.